Presented here are 31 T cell receptor beta chains from one specimen sequenced in a study of memory CD4+ T cells and cytomegalovirus serostatus. This table comes from immunoSEQ multiplex PCR, and its TCRdb copy is limited to in-frame clones, with some not included. The repertoire has about 44,000 clones, about 79% of them found once; the top ten carry more than 0.95%. Single viable CD3+CD4+CD8-CD45RO+ cells were sorted as the memory CD4+ T cells. The sequencing input was memory CD4+ T cells from blood. Receptor source: an adult in good health and CMV-seronegative.

The V gene is TRBV6-5, the J gene TRBJ1-1; D is ambiguous. Per the germline V gene, CDR1 is MNHEY and CDR2 is SVGAGI. V lost 2 bases to trimming and J lost 5 bases, with 6 bases between them. There are 12 residues in the CDR3. CDR3 region: CASSYDRTEAFF. CDR3 DNA sequence: TGTGCCAGCAGTTACGATAGGACTGAAGCTTTCTTT.

This chain joins TRBV29-1 and TRBJ2-5; D may be TRBD1 (6 bases). V shed 5 bases and J shed 2 bases, with 12 bases lying between them. The CDR3 loop spans 13 amino acids. Germline CDR1 SQVTM, CDR2 ANQGSEA. The chain's CDR3 is CSVKTDRQETQYF. CDR3 DNA sequence: TGCAGCGTTAAAACCGACAGGCAAGAGACCCAGTACTTC. Drawing the rest from reference TRBV29-1 and TRBJ2-5, the complete variable domain is SAVISQKPSRDICQRGTSLTIQCQVDSQVTMMFWYRQQPGQSLTLIATANQGSEATYESGFVIDKFPISRPNLTFSTLTVSNMSPEDSSIYLCSVKTDRQETQYFGPGTRLLVL.

The chain combines TRBV5-1 with TRBJ2-5; the D gene is possibly TRBD2 (6 bases). Germline-derived CDR1 and CDR2 are SGHRS and YFSETQ. V was pared by 0 bases and J by 0 bases, with 12 bases between. The CDR3 has 16 residues. CDR3 in DNA: TGCGCCAGCAGCTTGGGGAGACGGACTAACCAAGAGACCCAGTACTTC. It translates to CASSLGRRTNQETQYF.

CDR3 residues: CASSLAGASGYNEQFF. CDR3 nucleotide sequence: TGCGCCAGCAGCTTGGCCGGGGCTAGCGGATACAATGAGCAGTTCTTC. The chain carries TRBV5-1 and TRBJ2-1, with 7 bases that match TRBD2. This CDR3 is built from 16 residues. CDR1 and CDR2 (germline): SGHRS, YFSETQ. V trimming: 0 bases; J trimming: 4 bases; junction bases outside the gene matches: 7.

This clone has just a few counts. The V call is TRBV2, the J call TRBJ2-3; 10 nucleotides match TRBD2. CDR1 SNHLY and CDR2 FYNNEI come from the germline V gene. The J segment lost 1 base and the V segment lost 5 bases, leaving 3 bases of the junction unmatched. The CDR3 consists of 15 residues. As DNA, the CDR3 is TGTGCCAGCAGTCTAGCGGGAGCGGGCACAGATACGCAGTATTTT. Translation gives CASSLAGAGTDTQYF.

This clone was detected once. This sequence joins TRBV15 and TRBJ2-7; D is possibly TRBD2 (6 bases). Trimming pared 8 bases from V and 2 bases from J, leaving 13 bases between. The CDR3 has 13 residues. CDR1 and CDR2 (germline): LNHNV, YYDKDF (reference sequence). CDR3 nucleotide sequence: TGTGCCACCGGGGCCTCGGGGGCCTACGAGCAGTACTTC. Its translation is CATGASGAYEQYF.

Remarks on this clone: The same CDR3 arises from other DNA sequences in this sample as well. This chain connects TRBV4-1 to TRBJ1-1, with D uncertain. Trimming took off 6 bases at V and 3 bases at J, with 14 bases between the two ends. CDR1 and CDR2 from the germline V gene are MGHRA and YSYEKL. The CDR3 has 14 residues. The CDR3 spells CASSRTPGDTEAFF. CDR3 nucleotides: TGCGCCAGCAGTCGTACTCCAGGTGACACTGAAGCTTTCTTT.

This clone has just a few counts. The chain is built from TRBV5-6 and TRBJ1-1, with TRBD1 matching over 8 bases. V lost 5 bases to trimming and J lost 5 bases; unmatched junction nucleotides: 5. Germline CDR1 reads SGHDT; CDR2 reads YYEEEE. This CDR3 region has 13 residues. The CDR3 loop is CASSRRTGTEAFF. In nucleotides, the CDR3 is TGTGCCAGCAGTCGACGGACAGGGACTGAAGCTTTCTTT.

This clone has a handful of counts. The CDR3 protein is CASRRLLQGARGYGYTF. Here the CDR3 DNA reads TGCGCCAGCAGGAGATTATTACAGGGGGCGCGGGGCTATGGCTACACCTTC. The chain links TRBV5-1 to TRBJ1-2; 9 positions match TRBD1. With V trimmed by 5 bases and J by 4 bases, 15 bases remained unmatched. Germline values: CDR1 SGHRS, CDR2 YFSETQ. The CDR3 is 17 amino acids.

The chain combines TRBV5-1 with TRBJ2-3; D perhaps matches TRBD1 (5 bases). Germline CDR1 is SGHRS and CDR2 is YFSETQ. The CDR3 is 18 amino acids. Trimming removed 1 base from V and 4 bases from J, with 22 bases in between. CDR3 bases: TGCGCCAGCAGCTTGAGAGGTGGGGCAGGGAAGTCGGCAGATACGCAGTATTTT. As protein: CASSLRGGAGKSADTQYF. The full variable domain, its missing parts supplied by reference TRBV5-1 and TRBJ2-3, is KAGVTQTPRYLIKTRGQQVTLSCSPISGHRSVSWYQQTPGQGLQFLFEYFSETQRNKGNFPGRFSGRQFSNSRSEMNVSTLELGDSALYLCASSLRGGAGKSADTQYFGPGTRLTVL.

The V call is TRBV30, the J call TRBJ2-7; 10 nucleotides line up with TRBD2. The V segment lost 0 bases and the J segment 6 bases; nucleotides outside the gene matches: 5. In germline, CDR1 is GTSNPN, CDR2 SVGIG (reference sequence). CDR3 length: 14 residues. CDR3 bases: TGTGCCTGGAGTGTACACGGGACTAGCGCCGAGCAGTACTTC. This codes for CAWSVHGTSAEQYF. Supplemented by reference TRBV30 and TRBJ2-7, the full variable domain reads SQTIHQWPATLVQPVGSPLSLECTVEGTSNPNLYWYRQAAGRGLQLLFYSVGIGQISSEVPQNLSASRPQDRQFILSSKKLLLSDSGFYLCAWSVHGTSAEQYFGPGTRLTVT.

Here the CDR3 DNA reads TGTGCCAGTAGTACCCGGGGGCGGGACTCGGAAAAACTGTTTTTT. Translation gives CASSTRGRDSEKLFF. The chain carries TRBV19 and TRBJ1-4; TRBD1 is a possible D gene (6 bases). The CDR3 has 15 residues. V lost 4 bases, J lost 8 bases, and 17 bases lay in between. CDR1 and CDR2 from the germline V gene are LNHDA and SQIVND (reference sequence).

V and J are TRBV7-9 and TRBJ2-3; 10 nucleotides line up with TRBD2. There are 15 residues in the CDR3. The V gene's germline CDR1 is SEHNR and CDR2 FQNEAQ (reference sequence). V shed 8 bases, J shed 3 bases, and the junction held 8 bases outside the gene matches. The CDR3 is CASQASGSITDTQYF. CDR3 sequence (DNA): TGTGCCAGCCAGGCTAGCGGGAGTATTACAGATACGCAGTATTTT.

This chain's CDR3 is CASSRGQGLETQYF. CDR3 bases: TGTGCCAGCAGTAGAGGACAGGGGCTGGAGACCCAGTACTTC. This rearrangement joins TRBV2 to TRBJ2-5, with 9 bases that match TRBD1. CDR1 is SNHLY, CDR2 FYNNEI, per germline. There are 14 residues in the CDR3. J was trimmed by 5 bases and V by 5 bases; bases with no gene match: 6.

This clone was detected only once. The rearrangement joins TRBV2 to TRBJ2-7, with TRBD2 matching over 8 bases. V was clipped by 7 bases and J by 5 bases; unmatched bases: 7. The CDR3 is 13 amino acids. Germline V lookup: CDR1 SNHLY, CDR2 FYNNEI. CDR3 nucleotide sequence: TGTGCCAGCAAGGAACTAGCGGCTAACGAGCAGTACTTC. It translates to CASKELAANEQYF.

This clone was counted a few times. This chain uses TRBV29-1 with TRBJ1-5, with D possibly matching TRBD1 (5 bases). V gave up 7 bases and J gave up 0 bases, with 13 bases separating them. The CDR3 spans 14 residues. Germline V gene sequence: CDR1 SQVTM, CDR2 ANQGSEA. CDR3: CSAGATDSNQPQHF. The CDR3 nucleotides read TGCAGCGCCGGAGCGACAGATAGCAATCAGCCCCAGCATTTT.

This chain connects TRBV2 to TRBJ2-1; D ambiguous. This CDR3 contains 11 residues. In germline, CDR1 is SNHLY, CDR2 FYNNEI. V was trimmed by 4 bases and J by 2 bases, leaving 0 bases between them. DNA for the CDR3: TGTGCCAGCAGTGCCTACAATGAGCAGTTCTTC. This gives the protein CASSAYNEQFF.

This chain joins TRBV5-1 and TRBJ2-3; TRBD2 aligns across 11 bases. The CDR3 consists of 16 residues. The ends lost 4 bases at V and 5 bases at J; junction bases unmatched: 9. Germline lookup yields CDR1 SGHRS and CDR2 YFSETQ. The CDR3 coding sequence is TGCGCCAGCAGCCCCCGGGGTAGCGGGAGGGGAGATACGCAGTATTTT. Translated: CASSPRGSGRGDTQYF.

This chain uses TRBV10-3 with TRBJ1-3; unclear D gene. V was shortened by 2 bases and J by 7 bases, with 12 bases between the two germline ends. CDR1 and CDR2 (germline): ENHRY, SYGVKD. This CDR3 comprises 14 residues. The CDR3 region has the DNA TGTGCCATCAGTGAGGAAAGGCTGCGGAACACCATATATTTT. It translates to CAISEERLRNTIYF.

The genes are TRBV10-1 and TRBJ1-3; TRBD1 is a possible D gene (6 bases). The CDR3 sequence is 15 residues long. V was cut by 3 bases and J by 2 bases, with 11 bases left in between. Germline-derived CDR1 and CDR2 are WNHNN and SYGVQD (reference sequence). This CDR3 reads CASSDPGDPGNTIYF. For the CDR3, the DNA is TGCGCCAGCAGTGATCCAGGGGATCCTGGAAACACCATATATTTT.

V is TRBV6-5 and J is TRBJ1-1, with D unclear. This CDR3 comprises 13 residues. The V and J ends lost 5 bases and 3 bases respectively, with 10 bases between them. Germline V gene data show CDR1 as MNHEY and CDR2 as SVGAGI. The CDR3 coding sequence is TGTGCCAGCAGTGGTACCCTTTACACTGAAGCTTTCTTT. This encodes CASSGTLYTEAFF.

V usage is TRBV11-2 and J usage is TRBJ1-3; maybe TRBD1 (6 bases). From germline, CDR1 is SGHAT and CDR2 FQNNGV. With 5 bases removed from V and 0 bases from J, the gap between germline ends came to 11 bases. The CDR3 is 15 amino acids. CDR3 residues: CASSPDRLSGNTIYF. CDR3 DNA sequence: TGTGCCAGCAGCCCTGACAGGCTCTCTGGAAACACCATATATTTT.

The chain carries TRBV9 and TRBJ2-5; the match to TRBD2 covers 10 bases. The CDR3 consists of 18 residues. Germline V CDR1 and CDR2: SGDLS, YYNGEE. V dropped 3 bases and J dropped 1; count of bases not matched to a gene: 12. CDR3 sequence (DNA): TGTGCCAGCAGCGCCCCGGAGGTACTAGCGGGACGCCAAGAGACCCAGTACTTC. Amino acids: CASSAPEVLAGRQETQYF. The full variable domain, completed using reference TRBV9 and TRBJ2-5, is DSGVTQTPKHLITATGQRVTLRCSPRSGDLSVYWYQQSLDQGLQFLIQYYNGEERAKGNILERFSAQQFPDLHSELNLSSLELGDSALYFCASSAPEVLAGRQETQYFGPGTRLLVL.

This clone was counted a single time. The CDR3 DNA follows: TGTGCCAGCAGCTCCGAGAGTAGCAATCAGCCCCAGCATTTT. Protein sequence: CASSSESSNQPQHF. The genes are TRBV5-6 and TRBJ1-5, with unresolved D. Germline assignment: CDR1 SGHDT and CDR2 YYEEEE. The V end was cut by 3 bases, the J end by 0 bases, with 7 bases between. The CDR3 sequence is 14 residues long.

This chain uses TRBV5-4 with TRBJ2-6; 7 bases line up with TRBD2. V trimming: 4 bases; J trimming: 2 bases; junction bases outside the gene matches: 6. Germline V gene lookup returns CDR1 SGHNT and CDR2 YYREEE (reference sequence). This CDR3 has 16 residues. The CDR3 region is CASSPSGRAGANVLTF. For the CDR3, the DNA is TGTGCCAGCAGCCCCTCGGGGAGGGCTGGGGCCAACGTCCTGACTTTC.

This rearrangement joins TRBV5-1 to TRBJ2-5; TRBD1 agrees at 9 bases. CDR1 is SGHRS, CDR2 YFSETQ, per germline. The V gene end was trimmed by 1 base and the J gene end by 7 bases; junction bases not matched to a gene: 8. This CDR3 has 15 residues. The CDR3 loop is CASSLLGDRARTQYF. The CDR3 DNA reads as TGCGCCAGCAGCTTGTTAGGGGACAGGGCAAGGACCCAGTACTTC.

This clone came up once. The V and J genes are TRBV12-5 and TRBJ2-1; the match to TRBD2 covers 11 bases. This CDR3 contains 14 residues. Unmatched junction bases numbered 5, after V lost 7 bases and J lost 6 bases. Per the germline V gene, CDR1 is LGHNT and CDR2 is FRNRAP. The CDR3 bases are TGTGCTAGTGAAGTACTAGCGGGAGTCAATGAGCAGTTCTTC. Its translation: CASEVLAGVNEQFF.

The rearrangement uses TRBV5-1 and TRBJ1-5; D might be TRBD1 (5 bases). V shed 0 bases and J shed 0 bases, with 7 bases lying between them. The CDR3 runs 15 residues. Germline CDR1 and CDR2: SGHRS and YFSETQ. CDR3 sequence reads: CASSLEGDSNQPQHF. The CDR3 region has the DNA TGCGCCAGCAGCTTGGAAGGGGATAGCAATCAGCCCCAGCATTTT.

V and J are TRBV5-4 and TRBJ2-4; the match to TRBD2 covers 8 bases. The germline gives CDR1 SGHNT, CDR2 YYREEE (reference sequence). This CDR3 spans 18 amino acids. Trimming took 2 bases from V and 7 from J; bases not matched to a gene: 17. CDR3: CASSFGLAGAGTQNIQYF. The CDR3 coding sequence is TGTGCCAGCAGCTTCGGGCTAGCGGGCGCCGGAACGCAGAACATTCAGTACTTC.

The chain couples TRBV5-1 to TRBJ1-3; 7 bases are a match to TRBD1. CDR3 size: 16 residues. Germline V gene data show CDR1 as SGHRS and CDR2 as YFSETQ. V lost 0 bases, J lost 0 bases, and 3 bases stayed unmatched. CDR3 in amino acids: CASSLVSGGSGNTIYF. CDR3 nucleotide sequence: TGCGCCAGCAGCTTGGTTTCAGGGGGCTCTGGAAACACCATATATTTT.

Details on this clone: Other DNA sequences in the sample encode the same CDR3. The J gene is TRBJ2-2, the V gene TRBV7-9; TRBD1 might be the D (5 bases). CDR3 length equals 15 residues. Germline lookup yields CDR1 SEHNR and CDR2 FQNEAQ (reference sequence). V lost 5 bases, J lost 5 bases, and 15 bases lay in between. The CDR3 sequence is CASSLEGVRTGELFF. The CDR3 DNA sequence: TGTGCCAGCAGCCTAGAAGGGGTTAGGACCGGGGAGCTGTTTTTT.